This T cell receptor beta chain appears in the sequencing data of a study of CD8+ T cells in alopecia areata. In the study overall: The duration of tofacitinib was 6 to 18 months, with 6 months off drug afterward. Overall study findings and caveats: Between patients, shared TCR sequences were less clear than in mice. This was possibly due in part to HLA diversity in the patient population.

CDR3 length: 16 amino acids. V was clipped by 5 bases and J by 4 bases; unmatched bases: 10. The germline gives CDR1 SGHTA, CDR2 FQGNSA. Comments on this clone: Its specificity is unknown.

Following RNA extraction, reverse transcription yielded cDNA that acted as the sequencing template. Assay used: immunoSEQ multiplex PCR; TCRdb lists only in-frame clones, some missing. This table has more than 200,000 clones, under 80% appearing once. This material consisted of CD4+ T cells sorted from blood, taken at week 0. V gene TRBV7-2 combines with J gene TRBJ2-3; 9 nucleotides line up with TRBD2. This receptor was obtained from a human donor with alopecia areata. The CDR3 sequence: CASSRNSGGSADTQYF. The CDR3 DNA reads TGTGCCAGCAGCCGAAATAGCGGGGGAAGCGCAGATACGCAGTATTTT.